The 16 T cell receptor beta chains below all came from one sample that was sequenced in a study of T cells in pancreatic ductal adenocarcinoma. Selected pancreatic ductal adenocarcinoma patients had undergone surgery without neoadjuvant therapy. The data were produced by immunoSEQ multiplex PCR, yet TCRdb's version contains in-frame clones alone and is incomplete. The sample has 4,500 to 5,000 clones, roughly 88% seen once. The sequenced sample consisted of pancreatic tumor tissue. The receptor set was obtained from a human donor with pancreatic ductal adenocarcinoma.

This sequence joins TRBV27 and TRBJ2-3; D remains ambiguous. CDR3 length equals 13 residues. The V end lost 2 bases, the J end lost 2 bases, and 5 bases lay between the germline ends. Germline V CDR1 and CDR2: MNHEY, SMNVEV (reference sequence). CDR3 amino acids: CASSLTYTDTQYF. The CDR3 region has the DNA TGTGCCAGCAGTTTAACATACACAGATACGCAGTATTTT.

This chain uses TRBV6-5 with TRBJ2-6, with D uncertain. Germline V gene data show CDR1 as MNHEY and CDR2 as SVGAGI. The CDR3 runs 14 residues. The ends were cut back, 3 bases at V and 2 bases at J, with 5 bases in the middle. The chain's CDR3 is CASSYLPGANVLTF. CDR3 coding DNA: TGTGCCAGCAGTTATCTGCCTGGGGCCAACGTCCTGACTTTC.

The chain joins TRBV9 to TRBJ2-1; 8 bases agree with TRBD2. CDR1 is SGDLS, CDR2 YYNGEE, per germline. The CDR3 loop spans 16 amino acids. After removal of 1 base from V and 0 bases from J, the junction contained 3 bases not matched to a gene. The CDR3 here is CASSVLSGGSYNEQFF. As DNA, the CDR3 is TGTGCCAGCAGCGTACTCAGCGGGGGCTCCTACAATGAGCAGTTCTTC.

The gene calls are TRBV6-1 and TRBJ1-2; maybe TRBD1 (5 bases). This CDR3 comprises 14 residues. V was shortened by 6 bases and J by 0 bases, with 11 bases between the two germline ends. The germline V gene has CDR1 MNHNS and CDR2 SASEGT. The CDR3 DNA reads TGTGCCAGCAGGGGGCCGCAAGCTAACTATGGCTACACCTTC. Translated: CASRGPQANYGYTF.

This rearrangement joins TRBV6-1 to TRBJ1-6, with D perhaps TRBD1 (6 bases). Between the trimmed V and J ends, which lost 6 bases and 7 bases, there was a span of 7 bases. The CDR3 runs 12 residues. Germline V gene data show CDR1 as MNHNS and CDR2 as SASEGT. The CDR3 is CASRQGNSPLHF. CDR3 DNA: TGTGCCAGCAGGCAGGGGAATTCACCCCTCCACTTT.

The chain employs TRBV7-6 and TRBJ2-5; 11 bases agree with TRBD2. The CDR3 is 17 amino acids. Germline lookup yields CDR1 SGHVS and CDR2 FNYEAQ. V was clipped by 6 bases and J by 5 bases; unmatched bases: 14. CDR3 loop: CASRSWRDSGGAETQYF. CDR3 DNA sequence: TGTGCCAGCAGATCCTGGAGGGATAGCGGGGGGGCGGAGACCCAGTACTTC.

V and J are TRBV2 and TRBJ2-7; 7 bases line up with TRBD1. After removal of 9 bases from V and 6 bases from J, the junction contained 8 bases not matched to a gene. The germline V gene encodes CDR1 SNHLY and CDR2 FYNNEI. There are 12 residues in the CDR3. For the CDR3, the DNA is TGTGCCAGACGCGGACAGGCCGGCGAGCAGTACTTC. It encodes CARRGQAGEQYF. The full variable domain, its missing parts supplied by reference TRBV2 and TRBJ2-7, is EPEVTQTPSHQVTQMGQEVILRCVPISNHLYFYWYRQILGQKVEFLVSFYNNEISEKSEIFDDQFSVERPDGSNFTLKIRSTKLEDSAMYFCARRGQAGEQYFGPGTRLTVT.

The rearrangement links TRBV11-2 to TRBJ2-5; D is ambiguous. V lost 0 bases and J lost 4, with 15 bases in between. CDR3 length: 16 residues. Germline V gene sequence: CDR1 SGHAT, CDR2 FQNNGV. DNA of the CDR3: TGTGCCAGCAGCTTAGACAACCCCTATATCGGAGAGACCCAGTACTTC. It yields the protein CASSLDNPYIGETQYF.

The gene calls are TRBV29-1 and TRBJ2-7; 7 nucleotides match TRBD1. Germline assignment: CDR1 SQVTM and CDR2 ANQGSEA. This CDR3 is 14 amino acids long. The ends lost 5 bases at V and 1 base at J; junction bases unmatched: 8. The CDR3 here is CSVTPTGSSYEQYF. CDR3 coding DNA: TGCAGCGTTACACCGACAGGGTCATCCTACGAGCAGTACTTC.

The gene calls are TRBV29-1 and TRBJ1-4; D is uncertain. Germline V gives CDR1 SQVTM, CDR2 ANQGSEA. Trimming cost V 5 bases and J 0 bases, with 4 bases left between them. This CDR3 region has 12 residues. The DNA for the CDR3 is TGCAGCGTTATTGCAACTAATGAAAAACTGTTTTTT. Its translation: CSVIATNEKLFF.

The chain employs TRBV18 and TRBJ2-7; TRBD1 agrees at 7 bases. The CDR3 consists of 15 residues. The V gene end was trimmed by 3 bases and the J gene end by 2 bases; junction bases not matched to a gene: 7. Germline V CDR1 and CDR2: KGHSH, LQKENI. This CDR3 is CASSPGQQATYEQYF. The CDR3 DNA follows: TGTGCCAGCTCACCGGGACAGCAAGCAACCTACGAGCAGTACTTC.

The count of this clone is one. CDR3 sequence (DNA): TGTGCCACCAATCCCGGGACTCTTAGCTCCTACGAGCAGTACTTC. Translation: CATNPGTLSSYEQYF. This chain joins TRBV28 and TRBJ2-7, with D tentatively TRBD2 (6 bases). CDR1 is MDHEN and CDR2 is SYDVKM in the germline V gene. V shed 10 bases and J shed 0 bases, with 19 bases lying between them. The length of the CDR3 is 15 residues.

The rearrangement uses TRBV28 and TRBJ2-7; D is possibly TRBD1 or TRBD2 (6 bases each). Germline-derived CDR1 and CDR2 are MDHEN and SYDVKM. The CDR3 sequence is 18 residues long. Trimming left V 3 bases short and J 4 bases short, with 25 bases between. The DNA for the CDR3 is TGTGCCAGCAGTTTGGATGGAGGGGGATGGGGAAGCAAGTACGAGCAGTACTTC. Translated, it gives CASSLDGGGWGSKYEQYF.

The rearrangement joins TRBV7-9 to TRBJ2-2; the D gene is possibly TRBD2 (6 bases). Germline lookup yields CDR1 SEHNR and CDR2 FQNEAQ (reference sequence). The CDR3 length is 15 residues. V lost 1 base and J lost 4, with 10 bases in between. In DNA form, the CDR3 reads TGTGCCAGCAGCTTAGGGCAGGGAGGCACCGGGGAGCTGTTTTTT. Residues: CASSLGQGGTGELFF.

This chain links TRBV27 with TRBJ1-1; 7 nucleotides agree with TRBD1. The CDR3 has 14 amino acids. Germline V gene sequence: CDR1 MNHEY, CDR2 SMNVEV (reference sequence). Unmatched junction bases numbered 2, after V lost 3 bases and J lost 1 base. The CDR3 here is CASSFGTANTEAFF. The DNA of the CDR3 is TGTGCCAGCAGTTTCGGGACAGCGAACACTGAAGCTTTCTTT.

The V and J genes are TRBV5-4 and TRBJ1-1; TRBD1 might be the D (6 bases). The CDR3 contains 15 residues. In germline, CDR1 is SGHNT, CDR2 YYREEE (reference sequence). Trimming removed 4 bases from V and 6 bases from J, with 19 bases in between. CDR3 in amino acids: CASSGYRDTDPEAFF. CDR3 sequence (DNA): TGTGCCAGCAGCGGATACCGGGACACAGACCCTGAAGCTTTCTTT. Supplemented by reference TRBV5-4 and TRBJ1-1, the full variable domain reads ETGVTQSPTHLIKTRGQQVTLRCSSQSGHNTVSWYQQALGQGPQFIFQYYREEENGRGNFPPRFSGLQFPNYSSELNVNALELDDSALYLCASSGYRDTDPEAFFGQGTRLTVV.